Following are 11 T cell receptor beta chains from one sample sequenced in a study of cytomegalovirus exposure and HLA in healthy donors. With 60 Vbeta and 13 Jbeta primers, the PCR was carried out. TCRdb's table, derived via immunoSEQ multiplex PCR, lists solely in-frame clones and lacks some. Among some 150,000 clones, more than 75% were seen once, and the ten largest hold 0.95% to 1.4%. Material for sequencing was PBMCs. These TCRs come from a male donor in good health and CMV-seronegative.

V gene TRBV7-2 combines with J gene TRBJ1-6, with 8 bases lining up with TRBD1. Losses at the gene ends were 0 bases for V and 8 bases for J; bases not matched to a gene: 9. CDR1 is SGHTA, CDR2 FQGNSA, per germline. The CDR3 contains 17 residues. The CDR3 coding sequence is TGTGCCAGCAGCTTAGCGCAGATGTCAGGGGGCCATTCACCCCTCCACTTT. Translating gives CASSLAQMSGGHSPLHF.

The V gene is TRBV9, the J gene TRBJ2-7; 10 nucleotides agree with TRBD2. CDR3 length equals 14 residues. The germline CDR1 and CDR2 sequences are SGDLS and YYNGEE. After removal of 4 bases from V and 4 bases from J, the junction contained 5 bases not matched to a gene. The CDR3 sequence: CASSSSSGGYEQYF. DNA for the CDR3: TGTGCCAGCAGCTCCTCTAGCGGGGGTTACGAGCAGTACTTC.

This chain connects TRBV2 to TRBJ2-1; 8 bases are a match to TRBD1. Trimming removed 10 bases from V and 0 bases from J; junction bases left unmatched: 20. The V gene's germline CDR1 is SNHLY and CDR2 FYNNEI. The CDR3 totals 19 residues. The chain's CDR3 is CATPSGTQGDTSSYNEQFF. CDR3 nucleotide sequence: TGTGCCACGCCCTCCGGGACACAGGGGGATACGAGCTCCTACAATGAGCAGTTCTTC. The full variable domain, its missing parts supplied by reference TRBV2 and TRBJ2-1, is EPEVTQTPSHQVTQMGQEVILRCVPISNHLYFYWYRQILGQKVEFLVSFYNNEISEKSEIFDDQFSVERPDGSNFTLKIRSTKLEDSAMYFCATPSGTQGDTSSYNEQFFGPGTRLTVL.

V gene TRBV19 combines with J gene TRBJ1-1; D is uncertain. Germline CDR1 is LNHDA and CDR2 is SQIVND (reference sequence). The V end lost 7 bases, the J end lost 6 bases, and 21 bases lay between the germline ends. This CDR3 is 15 amino acids long. CDR3 loop: CASNPGRRVKSEAFF. The CDR3 region has the DNA TGTGCCAGTAACCCTGGAAGGAGGGTTAAATCTGAAGCTTTCTTT. Based on the CDR3 plus reference TRBV19 and TRBJ1-1, the full variable domain is DGGITQSPKYLFRKEGQNVTLSCEQNLNHDAMYWYRQDPGQGLRLIYYSQIVNDFQKGDIAEGYSVSREKKESFPLTVTSAQKNPTAFYLCASNPGRRVKSEAFFGQGTRLTVV.

This clone appeared a few times. This sequence joins TRBV9 and TRBJ1-1; D is uncertain. The CDR3 is 13 amino acids. The germline V gene encodes CDR1 SGDLS and CDR2 YYNGEE. V shed 4 bases and J shed 2 bases, with 9 bases lying between them. This CDR3 reads CASSFTINTEAFF. The DNA of the CDR3 is TGTGCCAGCAGCTTCACAATTAACACTGAAGCTTTCTTT.

The chain employs TRBV6-1 and TRBJ1-2, with 9 bases identical to TRBD1. The CDR3 sequence is 15 residues long. Germline loops: CDR1 MNHNS, CDR2 SASEGT. Losses at the gene ends were 3 bases for V and 5 bases for J; bases not matched to a gene: 7. The CDR3 loop reads CASSDQQGARYGYTF. Written as DNA, the CDR3 is TGTGCCAGCAGTGATCAACAGGGGGCGCGATATGGCTACACCTTC.

This chain connects TRBV11-3 to TRBJ2-3; 9 bases are shared with TRBD1. In germline, CDR1 is SGHNT, CDR2 YENEEA. This CDR3 has 17 amino acids. With 6 bases clipped from V and 0 bases from J, the junction kept 10 bases outside the gene matches. This CDR3 reads CASRTTGGGGSTDTQYF. The CDR3 nucleotides read TGTGCCAGCAGAACAACAGGGGGCGGAGGGAGCACAGATACGCAGTATTTT.

J is TRBJ1-1 and V is TRBV15; TRBD1 matches at 7 bases. From germline, CDR1 is LNHNV and CDR2 YYDKDF (reference sequence). Germline trimming cut 0 bases from V and 0 bases from J; bases unmatched to any gene: 4. The CDR3 contains 16 residues. The DNA of the CDR3 is TGTGCCACCAGCAGAGATAGAGGGGGCTTGAACACTGAAGCTTTCTTT. Translation gives CATSRDRGGLNTEAFF.

V gene TRBV9 combines with J gene TRBJ2-2, with 11 bases identical to TRBD2. From germline, CDR1 is SGDLS and CDR2 YYNGEE. This CDR3 has 19 residues. V lost 3 bases and J lost 0; bases outside the gene matches: 10. The CDR3 loop is CASSAPLGLAGSNTGELFF. In nucleotides, the CDR3 is TGTGCCAGCAGCGCCCCTCTAGGACTAGCGGGTTCGAACACCGGGGAGCTGTTTTTT. Complete variable domain (other parts from reference TRBV9 and TRBJ2-2): DSGVTQTPKHLITATGQRVTLRCSPRSGDLSVYWYQQSLDQGLQFLIQYYNGEERAKGNILERFSAQQFPDLHSELNLSSLELGDSALYFCASSAPLGLAGSNTGELFFGEGSRLTVL.

The chain has TRBV4-1 and TRBJ1-4; TRBD1 matches 7 bases. The germline gives CDR1 MGHRA, CDR2 YSYEKL. Losses at the gene ends were 0 bases for V and 5 bases for J; bases not matched to a gene: 9. This CDR3 is 17 amino acids long. CDR3 sequence reads: CASSQDNRGRYNEKLFF. The CDR3 DNA reads as TGCGCCAGCAGCCAAGATAACAGGGGCAGGTACAATGAAAAACTGTTTTTT.

This clone was seen a single time. The rearrangement joins TRBV19 to TRBJ1-6; 10 nucleotides line up with TRBD1. V dropped 5 bases and J dropped 9; count of bases not matched to a gene: 4. Germline V lookup: CDR1 LNHDA, CDR2 SQIVND (reference sequence). The CDR3 has 14 residues. CDR3 coding DNA: TGTGCCAGTAGTCCGGGGACAGGGGTTTCACCCCTCCACTTT. Protein product: CASSPGTGVSPLHF.